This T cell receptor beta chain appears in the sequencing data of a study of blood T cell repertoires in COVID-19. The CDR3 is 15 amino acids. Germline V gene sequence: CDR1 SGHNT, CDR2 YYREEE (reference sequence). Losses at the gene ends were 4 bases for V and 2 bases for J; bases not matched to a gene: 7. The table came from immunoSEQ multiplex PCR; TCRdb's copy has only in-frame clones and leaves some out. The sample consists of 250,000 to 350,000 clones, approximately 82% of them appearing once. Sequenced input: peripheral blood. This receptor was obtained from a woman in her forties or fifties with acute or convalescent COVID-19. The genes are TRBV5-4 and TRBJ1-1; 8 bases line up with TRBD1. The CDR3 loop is CASSPPGTGNTEAFF. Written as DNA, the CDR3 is TGTGCCAGCAGCCCCCCCGGGACAGGCAACACTGAAGCTTTCTTT.